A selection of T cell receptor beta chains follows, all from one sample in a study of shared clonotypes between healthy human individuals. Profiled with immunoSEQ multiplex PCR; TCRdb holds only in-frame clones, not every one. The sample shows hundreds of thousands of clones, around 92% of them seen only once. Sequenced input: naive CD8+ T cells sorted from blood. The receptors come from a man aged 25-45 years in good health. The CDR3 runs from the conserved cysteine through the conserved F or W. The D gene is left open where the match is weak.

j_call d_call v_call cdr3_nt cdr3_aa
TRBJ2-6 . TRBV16 TGTGCCAGCAGCCAAGACTTAGGGATAGACGGGGCCAACGTCCTGACTTTC CASSQDLGIDGANVLTF
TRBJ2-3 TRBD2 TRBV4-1 TGCGCCAGCAGCCAATCCTTTGGGGGGGCAGATACGCAGTATTTT CASSQSFGGADTQYF
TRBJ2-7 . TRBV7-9 TGTGCCAGCAGCTTTGGGACACTTAACTACGAGCAGTACTTC CASSFGTLNYEQYF
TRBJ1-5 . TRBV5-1 TGCGCCAGCAGCTTGGAAGGGGAGAATCAGCCCCAGCATTTT CASSLEGENQPQHF
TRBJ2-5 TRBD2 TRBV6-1 TGTGCCAGCAGTGTACCCTCTAGCGGGAGGGCCAAAGAGACCCAGTACTTC CASSVPSSGRAKETQYF
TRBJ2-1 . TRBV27 TGTGCCAGCAGTTCCCGTAGCGGACTAGCCCCAGGGGGTGAGCAGTTCTTC CASSSRSGLAPGGEQFF
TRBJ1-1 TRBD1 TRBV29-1 TGCAGCGTTGGGGGACAGGGGTACACTGAAGCTTTCTTT CSVGGQGYTEAFF
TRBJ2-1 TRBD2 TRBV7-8 TGTGCCAGCAGCGCACCGACCGGGACTAGCGGGACTCTATACAATGAGCAGTTCTTC CASSAPTGTSGTLYNEQFF
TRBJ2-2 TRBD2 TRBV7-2 TGTGCCAGCAGCCCGGGACTAGCGGGGACCGGGGAGCTGTTTTTT CASSPGLAGTGELFF
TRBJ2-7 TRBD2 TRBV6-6 TGTGCCAGCAGTTACCCGACGGCGGGAGGGCTATACGAGCAGTACTTC CASSYPTAGGLYEQYF
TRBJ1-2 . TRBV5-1 TGCGCCAGCAGCTCGGGGGTAACAGATTTTGATGGCTACACCTTC CASSSGVTDFDGYTF